This TCR beta chain came from a study of blood T cells in healthy people across ages. Study-level points and caveats: Naive and antigen-experienced cells could not be conclusively compared, given unsorted PBMCs. Diversity of TCR beta per million T cells declined in a roughly linear way with age.

For the second PCR, which ran for roughly 6 to 12 cycles, a sample-barcoded 5' primer and a J-beta primer mix were used. Each CDR3 protein gets one entry after TCRdb re-called the 5' RACE reads with MiXCR. The table lists about 570,000 distinct CDR3 sequences, roughly 29% of them singletons, with roughly 20% in the top ten. Germline CDR1 and CDR2: LGHNA and YSLEER. The CDR3 consists of 19 residues. V was trimmed by 0 bases and J by 5 bases, leaving 25 bases between them. In the case of this clonotype: What it binds is not known.

The V and J genes are TRBV4-3 and TRBJ1-1; perhaps TRBD1 as D (5 bases). This TCR derives from an older woman in good health. Material: blood. CDR3 in DNA: TGCGCCAGCAGCCAAGATCTGGGTGCGGGACCGGGACGGGGGACTGAAGCTTTCTTT. As protein: CASSQDLGAGPGRGTEAFF.